Presented here are 25 T cell receptor beta chains from one specimen sequenced in a study of CD4 T cells in relation to SARS-CoV-2 and coronaviruses. CD4+ T cells from unexposed donors were obtained before the COVID-19 pandemic (2011-2018). TCRdb's table, derived via immunoSEQ multiplex PCR, lists solely in-frame clones and lacks some. The sample consists of around 70,000 clones, around 87% of them appearing once. The material sequenced was memory CD4+ T cells from PBMCs. These receptors originate from a human donor in good health.

The CDR3 DNA reads TGTGCCACCAGCAGAGATTTGAGGCGGGCTAGCGGTCGGGAAGATACGCAGTATTTT. Translating it yields CATSRDLRRASGREDTQYF. The gene calls are TRBV15 and TRBJ2-3; 7 nucleotides match TRBD2. Trimming at V came to 0 bases and at J to 5 bases, leaving 17 bases not matched to a gene. The CDR3 sequence is 19 residues long. Germline V gives CDR1 LNHNV, CDR2 YYDKDF (reference sequence).

The chain combines TRBV19 with TRBJ1-4; D not resolved. This CDR3 comprises 15 residues. Trimming took off 3 bases at V and 0 bases at J, with 8 bases between the two ends. Germline lookup yields CDR1 LNHDA and CDR2 SQIVND (reference sequence). In DNA form, the CDR3 reads TGTGCCAGTAGTATTGAAGATGCAACTAATGAAAAACTGTTTTTT. This encodes CASSIEDATNEKLFF.

This sequence joins TRBV9 and TRBJ1-1; possible D gene TRBD1, 6 bases. V dropped 3 bases and J dropped 10 bases, with 16 bases sitting between them. Germline CDR1 and CDR2: SGDLS and YYNGEE. This CDR3 has 13 amino acids. The CDR3 DNA reads as TGTGCCAGCAGCGCAACAGGGATTGGAAGAGCTTTCTTT. Amino acid sequence: CASSATGIGRAFF.

V usage is TRBV7-2 and J usage is TRBJ1-2; D is possibly TRBD1 (6 bases). Trimming cost V 7 bases and J 1 base, with 10 bases left between them. This CDR3 has 13 amino acids. Per germline, CDR1 SGHTA and CDR2 FQGNSA. CDR3 loop: CASTHRVNYGYTF. The CDR3 coding sequence is TGTGCCAGCACACACAGGGTTAACTATGGCTACACCTTC.

The gene calls are TRBV27 and TRBJ2-5; D is tentatively TRBD1 or TRBD2 (5 bases each). The CDR3 has 17 amino acids. CDR1 is MNHEY, CDR2 SMNVEV, per germline (reference sequence). Trimming took off 7 bases at V and 4 bases at J, with 25 bases between the two ends. CDR3 coding DNA: TGTGCCAGCACCTCAGGGCAAGGGGACGGACCGGGAGAGACCCAGTACTTC. This encodes CASTSGQGDGPGETQYF.

The chain employs TRBV6-6 and TRBJ2-1, with D uncertain. Germline CDR1 MNHNY, CDR2 SVGAGI (reference sequence). This CDR3 has 12 residues. Between the trimmed V and J ends, which lost 6 bases and 8 bases, there was a span of 11 bases. The CDR3 DNA sequence: TGTGCCAGCAGACTTTTCGTCGATGAGCAGTTCTTC. This gives the protein CASRLFVDEQFF.

This clone turned up a few times. This chain uses TRBV4-1 with TRBJ1-3; D is possibly TRBD1 (5 bases). V was trimmed by 4 bases and J by 0 bases, leaving 13 bases between them. The CDR3 length is 16 residues. CDR1 is MGHRA, CDR2 YSYEKL, per germline. CDR3 residues: CASSLDSTYSGNTIYF. The CDR3 DNA reads as TGCGCCAGCAGCCTCGACAGTACTTACTCTGGAAACACCATATATTTT.

The chain combines TRBV24-1 with TRBJ1-4; no clear D gene. Germline CDR1 is KGHDR and CDR2 is SFDVKD. This CDR3 is 12 amino acids long. V gave up 4 bases and J gave up 5 bases, with 4 bases separating them. The chain's CDR3 is CATSDQNEKLFF. Written as DNA, the CDR3 is TGTGCCACCAGTGACCAGAATGAAAAACTGTTTTTT.

This chain uses TRBV19 with TRBJ2-3; no reliable D call. V gave up 5 bases and J gave up 2 bases, with 2 bases separating them. Per germline, CDR1 LNHDA and CDR2 SQIVND (reference sequence). The CDR3 is 11 amino acids. In nucleotides, the CDR3 is TGTGCCAGTAGTTTCACAGATACGCAGTATTTT. It codes for CASSFTDTQYF. Based on the CDR3 plus reference TRBV19 and TRBJ2-3, the full variable domain is DGGITQSPKYLFRKEGQNVTLSCEQNLNHDAMYWYRQDPGQGLRLIYYSQIVNDFQKGDIAEGYSVSREKKESFPLTVTSAQKNPTAFYLCASSFTDTQYFGPGTRLTVL.

V is TRBV7-2 and J is TRBJ1-2; the match to TRBD1 covers 9 bases. The CDR3 has 16 residues. Germline V lookup: CDR1 SGHTA, CDR2 FQGNSA. V trimming: 2 bases; J trimming: 4 bases; junction bases outside the gene matches: 8. The CDR3 nucleotides read TGTGCCAGCAGCTTACACGGGGACAGGGTCGGCTATGGCTACACCTTC. Protein sequence: CASSLHGDRVGYGYTF. Full variable domain (outside the CDR3, taken from reference TRBV7-2 and TRBJ1-2): GAGVSQSPSNKVTEKGKDVELRCDPISGHTALYWYRQSLGQGLEFLIYFQGNSAPDKSGLPSDRFSAERTGGSVSTLTIQRTQQEDSAVYLCASSLHGDRVGYGYTFGSGTRLTVV.

The chain joins TRBV7-9 to TRBJ1-1; TRBD1 is a possible D gene (6 bases). CDR3 length: 15 amino acids. Germline CDR1 SEHNR, CDR2 FQNEAQ (reference sequence). Between the trimmed V and J ends, which lost 4 bases and 1 base, there was a span of 13 bases. Here the CDR3 reads CASSYYRDWNTEAFF. For the CDR3, the DNA is TGTGCCAGCAGCTACTACAGGGACTGGAACACTGAAGCTTTCTTT.

This sequence joins TRBV11-3 and TRBJ1-2; 7 nucleotides agree with TRBD1. The CDR3 covers 12 residues. V shed 7 bases, J shed 7 bases, and the junction held 6 bases outside the gene matches. Germline loops: CDR1 SGHNT, CDR2 YENEEA. The CDR3 sequence: CASNQTGSGYTF. The CDR3 DNA reads as TGTGCCAGCAATCAGACAGGGTCTGGCTACACCTTC.

The CDR3 nucleotides are TGTGCCATCAGAGAGCCCACTAGCGGGGTAGATACGCAGTATTTT. Amino acids: CAIREPTSGVDTQYF. The chain links TRBV10-3 to TRBJ2-3; 10 bases are shared with TRBD2. Germline V gene lookup returns CDR1 ENHRY and CDR2 SYGVKD. CDR3 size: 15 residues. Unmatched junction bases numbered 8, after V lost 6 bases and J lost 5 bases.

The chain employs TRBV24-1 and TRBJ2-7; D is unclear. The germline V and J ends were trimmed by 0 bases and 5 bases, with 13 bases remaining between them. CDR3 length: 15 residues. Germline lookup yields CDR1 KGHDR and CDR2 SFDVKD. As DNA, the CDR3 is TGTGCCACCAGTGATTTGGACGGTGGGTCAAACGAGCAGTACTTC. Amino acids: CATSDLDGGSNEQYF.

This clone was detected once. The V and J genes are TRBV19 and TRBJ2-7; D unresolved. The V and J ends lost 1 base and 1 base respectively, with 8 bases between them. The germline gives CDR1 LNHDA, CDR2 SQIVND (reference sequence). This CDR3 contains 14 residues. CDR3 residues: CASSIVLNSYEQYF. The CDR3, as DNA: TGTGCCAGTAGTATAGTACTCAATTCCTACGAGCAGTACTTC.

This chain uses TRBV6-1 with TRBJ1-2, with no clear D. The CDR3 is made up of 15 amino acids. V lost 1 base and J 4 bases, leaving 13 bases between the germline ends. Germline V gives CDR1 MNHNS, CDR2 SASEGT. The CDR3 coding sequence is TGTGCCAGCAGTGAAGGCGGAGGGCAGATCTATGGCTACACCTTC. It is translated as CASSEGGGQIYGYTF.

The DNA of the CDR3 is TGTGCCAGCAGCTCCCGTCGTGGACAGGGCTGGGATACGCAGTATTTT. Amino acid sequence: CASSSRRGQGWDTQYF. J is TRBJ2-3 and V is TRBV7-9, with 8 bases aligning to TRBD1. V lost 4 bases and J lost 6; bases outside the gene matches: 12. CDR1 and CDR2 (germline): SEHNR, FQNEAQ (reference sequence). This CDR3 region has 16 residues.

The sample holds a few counts of this clone. V usage is TRBV12-5 and J usage is TRBJ1-1; D is possibly TRBD1 (6 bases). Per the germline V gene, CDR1 is LGHNT and CDR2 is FRNRAP. The CDR3 sequence is 13 residues long. V gave up 0 bases and J gave up 4 bases, with 6 bases separating them. The CDR3, as DNA: TGTGCTAGTGGTTTGGTAGGGGGCACTGAAGCTTTCTTT. This sequence encodes CASGLVGGTEAFF. Full variable domain (rest looked up from reference TRBV12-5 and TRBJ1-1): DARVTQTPRHKVTEMGQEVTMRCQPILGHNTVFWYRQTMMQGLELLAYFRNRAPLDDSGMPKDRFSAEMPDATLATLKIQPSEPRDSAVYFCASGLVGGTEAFFGQGTRLTVV.

The rearrangement joins TRBV5-6 to TRBJ1-4, with a tentative D call TRBD1 (5 bases). V lost 0 bases and J lost 8, with 11 bases in between. CDR1 and CDR2 (germline): SGHDT, YYEEEE. CDR3 size: 14 residues. The CDR3, as DNA: TGTGCCAGCAGCTTGGGAGTGGGGCGGGAAAAACTGTTTTTT. It is translated as CASSLGVGREKLFF.

This rearrangement joins TRBV14 to TRBJ1-2; 7 nucleotides match TRBD1. The CDR3 has 15 amino acids. After removal of 2 bases from V and 8 bases from J, the junction contained 11 bases not matched to a gene. Germline CDR1 SGHDN, CDR2 FVKESK. CDR3 coding DNA: TGTGCCAGCAGCCAAAGACAGGGAAGCGGCTACGGCTACACCTTC. Its protein product is CASSQRQGSGYGYTF.

The chain carries TRBV12-3 or TRBV12-4 and TRBJ1-2; D not resolved. This CDR3 spans 13 amino acids. The V gene lost 6 bases and the J gene lost 2 bases, with 10 bases spanning the gap. CDR3 sequence (DNA): TGTGCCAGCAGGTGGACGGACAACTATGGCTACACCTTC. This codes for CASRWTDNYGYTF.

The chain employs TRBV19 and TRBJ1-4; D unresolved. V was clipped by 7 bases and J by 5 bases, with 14 bases between them. CDR1 and CDR2 (germline): LNHDA, SQIVND (reference sequence). CDR3 length: 14 residues. Here the CDR3 DNA reads TGTGCCAGTATGGTAGGGCACCGAAATGAAAAACTGTTTTTT. Protein sequence: CASMVGHRNEKLFF.

V usage is TRBV6-6 and J usage is TRBJ2-7; 9 bases line up with TRBD1. In germline, CDR1 is MNHNY, CDR2 SVGAGI (reference sequence). CDR3 length: 12 amino acids. V gave up 6 bases and J gave up 9 bases; unmatched junction bases: 6. This CDR3 is CASSGQGMGQYF. CDR3 bases: TGTGCCAGCAGCGGACAGGGGATGGGGCAGTACTTC.

The V call is TRBV24-1, the J call TRBJ2-1; D is perhaps TRBD1 or TRBD2 (5 bases each). CDR3 length equals 17 residues. Looked up from germline, CDR1 is KGHDR and CDR2 is SFDVKD. V lost 1 base, J lost 7 bases, and 19 bases lay in between. The CDR3 here is CATSDFDNGALRNEQFF. The CDR3, as DNA: TGTGCCACCAGTGATTTTGACAACGGGGCCCTCCGGAATGAGCAGTTCTTC.

The chain combines TRBV19 with TRBJ2-3; 11 nucleotides agree with TRBD2. The CDR3 runs to 15 residues. Germline assignment: CDR1 LNHDA and CDR2 SQIVND (reference sequence). Losses at the gene ends were 6 bases for V and 2 bases for J; bases not matched to a gene: 4. The CDR3 DNA follows: TGTGCCAGTAGCGGGACTAGCGGAAACACAGATACGCAGTATTTT. As protein: CASSGTSGNTDTQYF.